Sequencing of this T cell receptor beta chain was carried out in a study of somatic mutations in cytotoxic T cells in rheumatoid arthritis. Concerning this clone itself: Antigen: not known.

Healthy control status was assigned to blood donors, whose median age was approximately 54 years (range about 21-70) and of whom about 54% were female. Notes on the study in general: Antigens recognized by the expanded CD8+ clones were unknown. With advancing age, CD8+ clonality climbed in rheumatoid arthritis patients but did not rise in healthy controls. Rheumatoid arthritis patients and age-matched healthy controls showed no significant difference in CD8+ T-cell clonality.

Repertoires were generated with immunoSEQ multiplex PCR, while TCRdb's copy carries only in-frame clones and drops some. The table has tens of thousands of clones, less than 85% seen once. V dropped 3 bases and J dropped 4 bases, with 11 bases sitting between them. From germline, CDR1 is SGHTA and CDR2 FQGNSA. The length of the CDR3 is 14 residues. The sequencing input was CD8+ T cells sorted from blood. The sequence was obtained from a man aged 40-50 years in good health. The chain combines TRBV7-2 with TRBJ2-3; D is perhaps TRBD1 (5 bases). CDR3 residues: CASSFGREADTQYF. For the CDR3, the DNA is TGTGCCAGCAGCTTTGGCAGGGAAGCAGATACGCAGTATTTT.